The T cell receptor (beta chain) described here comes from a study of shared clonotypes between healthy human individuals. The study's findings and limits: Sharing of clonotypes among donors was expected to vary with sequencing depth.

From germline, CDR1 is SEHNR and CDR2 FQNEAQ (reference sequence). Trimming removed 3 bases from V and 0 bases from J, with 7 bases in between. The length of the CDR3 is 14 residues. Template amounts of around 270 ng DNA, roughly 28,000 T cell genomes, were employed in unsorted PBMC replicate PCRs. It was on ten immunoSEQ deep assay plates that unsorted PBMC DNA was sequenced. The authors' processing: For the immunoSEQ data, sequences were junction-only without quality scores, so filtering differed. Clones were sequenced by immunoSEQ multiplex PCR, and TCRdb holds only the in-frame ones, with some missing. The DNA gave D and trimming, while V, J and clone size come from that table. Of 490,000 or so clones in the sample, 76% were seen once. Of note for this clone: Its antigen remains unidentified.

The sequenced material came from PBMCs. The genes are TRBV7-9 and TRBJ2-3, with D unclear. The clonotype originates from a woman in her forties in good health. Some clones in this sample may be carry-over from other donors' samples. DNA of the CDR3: TGTGCCAGCAGCTTTAAGGGCAGCACAGATACGCAGTATTTT. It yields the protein CASSFKGSTDTQYF.